The entry that follows covers one TCR beta chain sequence. Its antigen remains unknown. The source of the sample is a study of cytomegalovirus exposure and HLA in healthy donors. As for the donors, each was a healthy bone marrow donor. Despite likely unrecorded immune exposures, the donors were nominally healthy at the time of sampling. It was with 60 Vbeta and 13 Jbeta primers that the PCR ran. Method: immunoSEQ multiplex PCR; TCRdb's copy keeps in-frame clones and lacks some. The table lists about 300,000 clones, roughly 88% of them singletons. The V segment lost 5 bases and the J segment 3 bases; nucleotides outside the gene matches: 1. Germline CDR1 and CDR2: SGHTA and FQGNSA. The CDR3 contains 13 residues. Whole-study results and caveats: The dataset shows that most TCR sequences were rare, while some public TCRs occurred in many donors. Listed as cytomegalovirus-associated were 164 TCR beta chains.

The source is a man between 40 and 49 years old in good health and CMV-seropositive. This chain joins TRBV7-2 and TRBJ2-7; 10 nucleotides agree with TRBD1. Specimen: PBMCs. CDR3 bases: TGTGCCAGCAGCCGGGACAGGGGCTACGAGCAGTACTTC. It codes for CASSRDRGYEQYF.